This TCR beta chain was found in a study of blood T cell repertoires in COVID-19. About the research overall: Both acute and convalescent COVID-19 samples were obtained from the United States, Italy and Spain. T cells, B-cell-depleted T cells, or PBMCs provided the cDNA or gDNA that served as material.

Those enrolled in Seattle joined during active infection and were followed longitudinally afterward. Some clones are missing from TCRdb's copy, which holds only in-frame ones; the method was immunoSEQ multiplex PCR. Among some 220,000 clones listed, 83% were seen once. Per the germline V gene, CDR1 is MNHNS and CDR2 is SASEGT. The V gene lost 2 bases and the J gene lost 8 bases, with 9 bases spanning the gap. The CDR3 is made up of 13 amino acids. The chain carries TRBV6-1 and TRBJ1-4; maybe TRBD1 (6 bases). Sequencing was done on a sample of peripheral blood. The source is a woman younger than 45 with COVID-19, enrolled during active disease. In nucleotides, the CDR3 is TGTGCCAGCAGTGAAAGGACAGCCGAAAAACTGTTTTTT. Its protein product is CASSERTAEKLFF.